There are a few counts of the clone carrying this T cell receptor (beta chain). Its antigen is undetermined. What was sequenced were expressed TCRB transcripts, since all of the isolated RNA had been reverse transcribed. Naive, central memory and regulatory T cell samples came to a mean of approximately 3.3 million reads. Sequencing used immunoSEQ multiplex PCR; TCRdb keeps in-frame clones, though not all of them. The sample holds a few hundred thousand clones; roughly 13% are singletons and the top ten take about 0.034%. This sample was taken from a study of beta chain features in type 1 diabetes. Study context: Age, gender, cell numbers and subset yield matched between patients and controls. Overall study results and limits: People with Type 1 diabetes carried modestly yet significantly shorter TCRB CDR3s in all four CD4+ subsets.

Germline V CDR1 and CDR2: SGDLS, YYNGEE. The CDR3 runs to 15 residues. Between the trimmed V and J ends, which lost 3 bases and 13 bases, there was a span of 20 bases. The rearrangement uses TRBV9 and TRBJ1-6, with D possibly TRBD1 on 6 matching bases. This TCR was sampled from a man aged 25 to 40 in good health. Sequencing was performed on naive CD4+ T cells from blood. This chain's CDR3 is CASSAALGALSPLHF. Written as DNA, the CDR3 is TGTGCCAGCAGCGCCGCTCTGGGGGCGCTTTCTCCCCTCCACTTT.